Listed here are 4 T cell receptor beta chains from one sample, sequenced in a study of T cell responses to AZD1222 COVID-19 vaccine. Libraries were prepared by immunoSEQ multiplex PCR; TCRdb keeps only in-frame clonotypes and omits some of them. The table lists about 82,000 clones, roughly 90% of them singletons. Sequencing was performed on peripheral blood, taken on day 0 of AZD1222 vaccination. The receptor set was obtained from an adult in good health.

The chain has TRBV6-5 and TRBJ2-7, with 9 bases matching TRBD2. The CDR3 loop spans 15 amino acids. Germline V gene lookup returns CDR1 MNHEY and CDR2 SVGAGI. V was clipped by 2 bases and J by 2 bases; unmatched bases: 4. Written as DNA, the CDR3 is TGTGCCAGCAGTTACCAGCGGGGGGCCGCCTACGAGCAGTACTTC. It translates to CASSYQRGAAYEQYF.

J is TRBJ1-1 and V is TRBV19, with 7 bases fitting TRBD1. Germline V gene data show CDR1 as LNHDA and CDR2 as SQIVND (reference sequence). The CDR3 has 14 amino acids. After removal of 3 bases from V and 11 bases from J, the junction contained 12 bases not matched to a gene. The CDR3 loop is CASSISLTGKVAFF. CDR3 DNA: TGTGCCAGTAGTATCAGTCTGACAGGGAAGGTTGCTTTCTTT. Based on the CDR3 plus reference TRBV19 and TRBJ1-1, the full variable domain is DGGITQSPKYLFRKEGQNVTLSCEQNLNHDAMYWYRQDPGQGLRLIYYSQIVNDFQKGDIAEGYSVSREKKESFPLTVTSAQKNPTAFYLCASSISLTGKVAFFGQGTRLTVV.

The V gene is TRBV4-1, the J gene TRBJ2-1; possibly TRBD1 or TRBD2 for D (5 bases each). The CDR3 has 14 residues. V was pared by 2 bases and J by 6 bases, with 11 bases between. Germline loops: CDR1 MGHRA, CDR2 YSYEKL. The CDR3 reads CASSQTGPLNEQFF. The CDR3 nucleotides read TGCGCCAGCAGCCAAACGGGACCCCTCAATGAGCAGTTCTTC.

The rearrangement uses TRBV6-4 and TRBJ1-1; the D gene is possibly TRBD1 (5 bases). The V gene's germline CDR1 is MRHNA and CDR2 SNTAGT. The CDR3 is 11 residues long. Trimming took 3 bases from V and 11 from J, leaving 10 bases between them. CDR3 protein: CASSEGTRAFF. The CDR3 DNA is TGTGCCAGCAGTGAGGGGACTAGGGCTTTCTTT.